A selection of T cell receptor beta chains follows, all from one sample in a study of cytomegalovirus exposure and HLA in healthy donors. The table came from immunoSEQ multiplex PCR; TCRdb's copy has only in-frame clones and leaves some out. The sample includes roughly 250,000 clones, roughly 80% seen only once; the top ten take more than 0.3%. The specimen was PBMCs. The receptor set was obtained from a girl aged 2 to 10 in good health and CMV-seronegative. The CDR3 runs from the conserved cysteine through the conserved F or W. The D gene is left open where the match is weak. A row's size may be missing; if present it is once, few, many or a size class.

clone_size j_call d_call v_call cdr3_nt cdr3_aa
NA TRBJ1-1 NA TRBV5-4 TGTGCCAGCAGCCGACCGAACCAAGAGGGAGCTTTCTTT CASSRPNQEGAFF
NA TRBJ2-7 TRBD1 TRBV4-1 TGCGCCAGCAGCCAAGTAGGGACAGGGGAAAGCTCCTACGAGCAGTACTTC CASSQVGTGESSYEQYF
NA TRBJ1-1 NA TRBV28 TGTGCCAGCAGCAAGAGGACAGATCTTTCTGAAGCTTTCTTT CASSKRTDLSEAFF
NA TRBJ2-7 NA TRBV7-9 TGTGCCAGCAGCTCACCGGAGATCAGGGGGCAGTACTTC CASSSPEIRGQYF
few TRBJ1-1 NA TRBV6-5 TGTGCCAGCAGCCAGTTAGCTTTCTTT CASSQLAFF
NA TRBJ2-5 TRBD2 TRBV4-1 TGCGCCAGCAGCCGACCCTCAGCGGGGGTAGAGACCCAGTACTTC CASSRPSAGVETQYF
NA TRBJ2-7 NA TRBV18 TGTGCCAGCTCACCCCCCCGGTCGGTGAGCTCCTACGAGCAGTACTTC CASSPPRSVSSYEQYF
NA TRBJ1-5 NA TRBV7-8 TGTGCCAGCAGCCCACGACAGGCCTATAGCAATCAGCCCCAGCATTTT CASSPRQAYSNQPQHF
NA TRBJ2-7 NA TRBV27 TGTGCCAGCAGTCCCCCCGACAAGGCCACCTACGAGCAGTACTTC CASSPPDKATYEQYF
NA TRBJ2-7 TRBD1 TRBV28 TGTGCCAGCAGTTTCCCGGGACAGGTGAGCTCCTACGAGCAGTACTTC CASSFPGQVSSYEQYF
NA TRBJ1-5 TRBD1 TRBV30 TGTGCCTGGAGTGCGGGACAGGGTTTTCAGCCCCAGCATTTT CAWSAGQGFQPQHF
NA TRBJ2-3 NA TRBV14 TGTGCCAGCAGCCAAGCGGACGTAGCGAATACGCAGTATTTT CASSQADVANTQYF
NA TRBJ2-7 NA TRBV5-1 TGCGCCAGCAGCTTTTCAGGGCAAGGAACCTACGAGCAGTACTTC CASSFSGQGTYEQYF
NA TRBJ2-1 NA TRBV13 TGTGCCAGCAGCTTACCTTCGGAGAGCTCCTACAATGAGCAGTTCTTC CASSLPSESSYNEQFF
NA TRBJ2-1 TRBD1 TRBV10-3 TGTGCCATCCGTAGGGGGCCAAAAAGATACAATGAGCAGTTCTTC CAIRRGPKRYNEQFF
few TRBJ1-2 NA TRBV5-6 TGTGCCAGCAGCTTAAGTCGCCCAGGGAAGGACTATGGCTACACCTTC CASSLSRPGKDYGYTF
NA TRBJ2-2 TRBD1 TRBV28 TGTGCCAGCAGCGTCCGGGACAGGGTGACCGGGGAGCTGTTTTTT CASSVRDRVTGELFF
NA TRBJ2-5 NA TRBV9 TGTGCCAGCAGCGTAGTTGCGGGAGAGACCCAGTACTTC CASSVVAGETQYF
NA TRBJ1-5 TRBD1 TRBV19 TGTGCCAGTAGTTCACATTCGACAGGGCCCAATCAGCCCCAGCATTTT CASSSHSTGPNQPQHF
NA TRBJ2-7 TRBD1 TRBV27 TGTGCCAGCAGTTTATTCCCCGCAGGACAGGGGGAGAACGAGCAGTACTTC CASSLFPAGQGENEQYF
few TRBJ2-3 NA TRBV5-1 TGCGCCAGCAGCTTGGCCGTCGGGAGCACAGATACGCAGTATTTT CASSLAVGSTDTQYF
NA TRBJ1-1 TRBD1 TRBV7-9 TGTGCCAGCAGCTTAGGAAGGACAGGGGGCACTGAAGCTTTCTTT CASSLGRTGGTEAFF
few TRBJ2-5 TRBD1 TRBV5-4 TGTGCCAGCAGCCTGAAAACCGGGACAGGGCGCGAGGGGGAGTACTTC CASSLKTGTGREGEYF
once TRBJ2-3 TRBD1 TRBV5-1 TGCGCCAGCAGCTTGTCGGTAGGGGGGACAGGTACGCAGTATTTT CASSLSVGGTGTQYF
NA TRBJ1-2 TRBD1 TRBV19 TGTGCCAGTAGTACCCCCGGGACAGCTTATGGCTACACCTTC CASSTPGTAYGYTF
few TRBJ2-5 NA TRBV5-5 TGTGCCAGCAGCTTGGAACCCGGGAGAGAGACCCAGTACTTC CASSLEPGRETQYF
NA TRBJ2-3 TRBD2 TRBV2 TGTGCCAGCAGTACTCTAGCGGGAGGGGTCACAGATACGCAGTATTTT CASSTLAGGVTDTQYF
NA TRBJ2-1 NA TRBV11-3 TGTGCCAGCAGCCTTGGAAGGGGGGGCTACAATGAGCAGTTCTTC CASSLGRGGYNEQFF
NA TRBJ1-3 TRBD1 TRBV9 TGTGCCAGCAGCGTCTCAGACAGGGCTACTGGAAACACCATATATTTT CASSVSDRATGNTIYF
NA TRBJ1-2 NA TRBV5-8 TGTGCCAGCAGCTTCTCAGGCAGGGATGGCTACACCTTC CASSFSGRDGYTF
once TRBJ2-1 TRBD2 TRBV6-6 TGTGCCAGCACCCTAGCGGGAGGGCGCAATGAGCAGTTCTTC CASTLAGGRNEQFF
NA TRBJ1-1 TRBD1 TRBV11-2 TGTGCCAGCAGTCTTGGAGAAAGGACAGGACAACCGAACACTGAAGCTTTCTTT CASSLGERTGQPNTEAFF
few TRBJ2-7 TRBD1 TRBV19 TGTGCCAGTAGTGGGGGACAGGGGTGGGCCGAGCAGTACTTC CASSGGQGWAEQYF
once TRBJ2-7 NA TRBV7-9 TGTTCCAGCAGCCCCGTCTACGAGCAGTACTTC CSSSPVYEQYF
few TRBJ1-2 TRBD1 TRBV6-5 TGTGCCAGCAGTTACGCGACAGGGGGCTTAGGGTATGGCTACACCTTC CASSYATGGLGYGYTF
NA TRBJ2-2 TRBD2 TRBV9 TGTGCCAGCAGCCCCACGGCGGGAGGGCCGGCCGGGGAGCTGTTTTTT CASSPTAGGPAGELFF
NA TRBJ2-3 NA TRBV5-6 TGTGCCAGCAAAATAAAGATCCCCACGAGAACAGATACGCAGTATTTT CASKIKIPTRTDTQYF
NA TRBJ2-7 TRBD2 TRBV5-6 TGTGCCAGCAGCACCACAGCGGGGATCTCCTGCGAGCAGTACTTC CASSTTAGISCEQYF
once TRBJ2-1 TRBD1 TRBV28 TGTGCCAGCAGTCCAGAGGGACAGGGGTACAATGAGCAGTTCTTC CASSPEGQGYNEQFF
NA TRBJ1-1 NA TRBV30 TGTGCCTGGAGTGGACACCTTGAAGCTTTCTTT CAWSGHLEAFF
few TRBJ2-3 TRBD1 TRBV2 TGTGCCAGCAGTGTATGGCAGGGGGCTGCACGCGATACGCAGTATTTT CASSVWQGAARDTQYF
NA TRBJ2-1 TRBD2 TRBV5-4 TGTGCCAGCAGTCGGAGAGGGCGACTAGCGGGGGGCTACAATGAGCAGTTCTTC CASSRRGRLAGGYNEQFF
NA TRBJ2-7 NA TRBV27 TGTGCCAGCAGTTTGGGGCCAGACTCCTACGAGCAGTACTTC CASSLGPDSYEQYF
NA TRBJ1-2 NA TRBV11-2 TGTGCCAGCAGCACCCGCCCCGGAGATGGCTACACCTTC CASSTRPGDGYTF
once TRBJ1-5 TRBD1 TRBV2 TGTGCCAGCAGTGATAGGAGTGGGACAGGAAATCAGTCCCAGCATTTT CASSDRSGTGNQSQHF
NA TRBJ1-1 NA TRBV6-1 TGTGCCAGCCGGGAGGGAGCTTTCTTT CASREGAFF
few TRBJ2-7 NA TRBV7-6 TGTGCCAGCAGCTTAGTCAAATTTGGCGGGTTGGGCGAGCAGTACTTC CASSLVKFGGLGEQYF
few TRBJ1-3 NA TRBV30 TGTGCCTGGAGAAACGACATCTCCTCCGGAAACACCATATATTTT CAWRNDISSGNTIYF
NA TRBJ2-1 TRBD1 TRBV4-1 TGCGCCAGCAGCCAAACAGGGGGCCATGAGCAGTTCTTC CASSQTGGHEQFF
NA TRBJ2-1 TRBD2 TRBV28 TGTGCCAGTGGGACTAGCGGATACAATGAGCAGTTCTTC CASGTSGYNEQFF
NA TRBJ2-7 TRBD1 TRBV7-9 TGTGCCAGCAGCCCTAGAAGTACAGGGGTTGGGGAGCAGTACTTC CASSPRSTGVGEQYF
NA TRBJ2-1 TRBD2 TRBV11-2 TGTGCCAGCAGCTTAATACTAGCGGTCTACAATGAGCAGTTCTTC CASSLILAVYNEQFF
NA TRBJ2-5 NA TRBV10-3 TGTGCCATCAGTGACCGAAACACAAAGACCGCCAACCTCGGGGTAGAGACCCAGTACTTC CAISDRNTKTANLGVETQYF
NA TRBJ2-5 NA TRBV28 TGTGCCAGCAGTGGGGCGGTCAAGGAGACCCAGTACTTC CASSGAVKETQYF
NA TRBJ2-1 TRBD2 TRBV28 TGTGCCAGCTACAGCAGTCCGGGACTAGCGGGCGGGCAGTTCTTC CASYSSPGLAGGQFF
NA TRBJ2-7 TRBD2 TRBV5-1 TGCGCCAGCACCAGACGCCGGGGGGTGGACGAGCAGTACTTC CASTRRRGVDEQYF
NA TRBJ1-2 TRBD1 TRBV27 TGTGCCAGCAGTCTGGGACAGAGACGTGGCTACACCTTC CASSLGQRRGYTF